These 27 T cell receptor beta chains share one sample of origin, sequenced in a study of naive and memory T cell subsets. The library had UMIs added by 3' ligation of an oligonucleotide to TCR cDNA. Ligated cDNA underwent four rounds of PCR with nested alpha and beta constant region primers and SP2. MiXCR, applied by TCRdb to the 5' RACE reads, yields one record per CDR3 protein. There are tens of thousands of distinct CDR3 sequences in the sample; 8% occur only once, and 15% to 20% lies in the top ten. These receptors were collected from a female donor in good health.

The rearrangement links TRBV3-1 to TRBJ2-1, with D possibly TRBD2 on 6 matching bases. Trimming removed 4 bases at V and 8 bases at J, with 6 bases between. CDR1 LGHDT and CDR2 YNNKEL come from the germline V gene (reference sequence). CDR3 length: 11 amino acids. The CDR3 sequence: CASSRGDEQFF. The CDR3, as DNA: TGTGCCAGCAGCCGCGGGGATGAGCAGTTCTTC.

In regard to this clonotype: A much larger clone lies one base from this, so it may be a read error. V is TRBV28 and J is TRBJ2-7; 7 bases fit TRBD1. CDR1 and CDR2 (germline): MDHEN, SYDVKM. This CDR3 comprises 13 residues. The CDR3 spells CASSAWDSYGQYF. The CDR3 DNA follows: TGTGCCAGCAGTGCCTGGGACAGTTACGGGCAGTACTTC.

This clonotype has a count of ten or more. The chain has TRBV5-1 and TRBJ1-5; possible D gene TRBD1, 6 bases. CDR1 SGHRS and CDR2 YFSETQ come from the germline V gene. The ends were cut back, 2 bases at V and 0 bases at J, with 9 bases in the middle. This CDR3 region has 15 residues. The CDR3 loop reads CASSLQGLSNQPQHF. The CDR3 bases are TGCGCCAGCAGCTTACAGGGTCTTAGCAATCAGCCCCAGCATTTT.

The V and J genes are TRBV7-8 and TRBJ1-1; D call uncertain. The V gene lost 5 bases and the J gene lost 0 bases, with 19 bases spanning the gap. The germline V gene encodes CDR1 SGHVS and CDR2 FQNEAQ. The CDR3 contains 17 residues. DNA for the CDR3: TGTGCCAGCAGCGCCACTCCCAGATTTACAGTGAACACTGAAGCTTTCTTT. Amino acid sequence: CASSATPRFTVNTEAFF.

V usage is TRBV5-4 and J usage is TRBJ2-7; 7 nucleotides line up with TRBD1. This CDR3 contains 16 residues. Per germline, CDR1 SGHNT and CDR2 YYREEE (reference sequence). The V segment lost 4 bases and the J segment 6 bases; nucleotides outside the gene matches: 16. This chain's CDR3 is CASSLYLRGSGSEQYF. CDR3 nucleotides: TGTGCCAGCAGCCTCTACCTCAGGGGGAGTGGATCCGAGCAGTACTTC. The entire variable domain, with the rest obtained from reference TRBV5-4 and TRBJ2-7, is as follows: ETGVTQSPTHLIKTRGQQVTLRCSSQSGHNTVSWYQQALGQGPQFIFQYYREEENGRGNFPPRFSGLQFPNYSSELNVNALELDDSALYLCASSLYLRGSGSEQYFGPGTRLTVT.

In this sample, this clonotype turned up many times. This chain links TRBV6-5 with TRBJ1-3; tentatively, D is TRBD1 (6 bases). From germline, CDR1 is MNHEY and CDR2 SVGAGI. The CDR3 length is 13 residues. The V end was cut by 8 bases, the J end by 2 bases, with 10 bases between. CDR3 region: CASGNRAGNTIYF. The CDR3 DNA follows: TGTGCCAGCGGAAACAGGGCTGGAAACACCATATATTTT.

This clonotype was counted at least ten times. The rearrangement links TRBV6-5 to TRBJ1-2, with D possibly TRBD1 on 6 matching bases. The length of the CDR3 is 13 residues. The germline gives CDR1 MNHEY, CDR2 SVGAGI. The V end lost 5 bases, the J end lost 4 bases, and 11 bases lay between the germline ends. The CDR3 loop reads CASSVQGGYGYTF. CDR3 DNA: TGTGCCAGCAGTGTACAGGGAGGCTATGGCTACACCTTC.

The chain couples TRBV7-6 to TRBJ1-2; the D gene is possibly TRBD1 (5 bases). The CDR3 covers 15 residues. Trimming took off 0 bases at V and 6 bases at J, with 14 bases between the two ends. CDR1 is SGHVS and CDR2 is FNYEAQ in the germline V gene. CDR3 protein: CASSLARAGRDGYTF. In DNA form, the CDR3 reads TGTGCCAGCAGCTTAGCGAGGGCAGGGCGGGATGGCTACACCTTC.

V and J are TRBV11-2 and TRBJ2-5; D is undetermined. This CDR3 has 11 residues. V was cut by 3 bases and J by 5 bases, with 4 bases left in between. Per the germline V gene, CDR1 is SGHAT and CDR2 is FQNNGV. DNA for the CDR3: TGTGCCAGCAGCTTCAAGGAGACCCAGTACTTC. Translated, it gives CASSFKETQYF.

V gene TRBV7-9 combines with J gene TRBJ2-3; TRBD1 matches 7 bases. CDR1 is SEHNR and CDR2 is FQNEAQ in the germline V gene (reference sequence). With V trimmed by 6 bases and J by 1 base, 7 bases remained unmatched. This CDR3 spans 15 amino acids. The chain's CDR3 is CASSYTGARTDTQYF. The CDR3 DNA reads TGTGCCAGCAGTTATACAGGGGCTCGCACAGATACGCAGTATTTT.

The V gene is TRBV11-2, the J gene TRBJ2-1; tentatively, D is TRBD2 (6 bases). CDR1 and CDR2 from the germline V gene are SGHAT and FQNNGV. This CDR3 has 15 amino acids. V was pared by 2 bases and J by 9 bases, with 17 bases between. The CDR3 loop is CASSLLGGVMGEQFF. In DNA form, the CDR3 reads TGTGCCAGCAGCTTATTAGGAGGGGTGATGGGTGAGCAGTTCTTC.

V usage is TRBV18 and J usage is TRBJ2-6, with 10 bases aligning to TRBD1. Germline CDR1 KGHSH, CDR2 LQKENI. Unmatched junction bases numbered 6, after V lost 1 base and J lost 0 bases. The CDR3 loop spans 19 amino acids. CDR3 sequence reads: CASSPRQGAGSSGANVLTF. The CDR3 nucleotides read TGTGCCAGCTCACCACGACAGGGGGCTGGGTCCTCTGGGGCCAACGTCCTGACTTTC.

V is TRBV19 and J is TRBJ1-1, with a tentative D call TRBD1 (5 bases). Deletions cut 2 bases from V and 0 bases from J, with 19 bases between. The germline V gene has CDR1 LNHDA and CDR2 SQIVND (reference sequence). The CDR3 totals 18 residues. The CDR3 DNA sequence: TGTGCCAGTAGTATAAGACAGCAAACTACACTCTTGAACACTGAAGCTTTCTTT. Translating gives CASSIRQQTTLLNTEAFF. The whole variable domain, filled in from reference TRBV19 and TRBJ1-1, reads DGGITQSPKYLFRKEGQNVTLSCEQNLNHDAMYWYRQDPGQGLRLIYYSQIVNDFQKGDIAEGYSVSREKKESFPLTVTSAQKNPTAFYLCASSIRQQTTLLNTEAFFGQGTRLTVV.

This clonotype came up a few times. The chain recombines TRBV19 with TRBJ1-3; unclear D gene. Trimming left V 8 bases short and J 0 bases short, with 14 bases between. This CDR3 spans 15 amino acids. Germline-derived CDR1 and CDR2 are LNHDA and SQIVND (reference sequence). The CDR3 here is CASLTTYGSGNTIYF. The CDR3 DNA reads TGTGCCAGTTTGACCACGTACGGCTCTGGAAACACCATATATTTT.

This clonotype was counted ten times or more. V and J are TRBV7-8 and TRBJ2-7; D gene uncertain. Trimming shortened V by 5 bases and J by 3 bases, and 20 bases separated the two germline ends. CDR3 length: 16 amino acids. Germline CDR1 and CDR2: SGHVS and FQNEAQ. The CDR3 reads CASSPYETAGNYEQYF. DNA of the CDR3: TGTGCCAGCAGCCCGTACGAGACGGCCGGAAACTACGAGCAGTACTTC.

This clonotype turned up a few times. The chain couples TRBV7-9 to TRBJ1-2; D is ambiguous. This CDR3 contains 15 residues. The V end was cut by 1 base, the J end by 2 bases, with 11 bases between. CDR1 and CDR2 (germline): SEHNR, FQNEAQ (reference sequence). CDR3 sequence (DNA): TGTGCCAGCAGCTTAGTTGGGGTCCTAAACTATGGCTACACCTTC. It is translated as CASSLVGVLNYGYTF.

This clonotype occurred a few times. The chain uses TRBV25-1 and TRBJ1-1; D possibly corresponds to TRBD1 (6 bases). The V end lost 6 bases, the J end lost 5 bases, and 13 bases lay between the germline ends. CDR1 MGHDK and CDR2 SYGVNS come from the germline V gene. The CDR3 length is 13 residues. CDR3 sequence: CASSLTGETEAFF. DNA for the CDR3: TGTGCCAGCAGCCTGACAGGAGAGACTGAAGCTTTCTTT.

This clonotype was recorded a few times. The rearrangement uses TRBV4-1 and TRBJ1-1; D not certain. CDR3 size: 14 residues. With 0 bases removed from V and 1 base from J, the gap between germline ends came to 6 bases. Germline CDR1 and CDR2: MGHRA and YSYEKL. The CDR3 bases are TGCGCCAGCAGCCAAGACCCGTGGAACACTGAAGCTTTCTTT. The encoded protein is CASSQDPWNTEAFF.

This clonotype was seen many times. The chain links TRBV7-8 to TRBJ2-5, with TRBD1 identical over 10 bases. This CDR3 contains 18 residues. Germline V CDR1 and CDR2: SGHVS, FQNEAQ. The V gene end was trimmed by 3 bases and the J gene end by 3 bases; junction bases not matched to a gene: 13. CDR3 DNA sequence: TGTGCCAGCAGCTTCGACAGGGGGCTAGGGGGGGCCGAAGAGACCCAGTACTTC. Encoded protein: CASSFDRGLGGAEETQYF.

This clonotype was recorded at least ten times. V usage is TRBV28 and J usage is TRBJ1-5, with 7 bases that match TRBD1. There are 14 residues in the CDR3. Germline CDR1 and CDR2: MDHEN and SYDVKM. The junction had 8 bases not matched to a gene; V was cut back by 6 bases and J by 6 bases. CDR3 protein: CASSVTGPRQPQHF. CDR3 bases: TGTGCCAGCAGCGTGACAGGGCCCCGTCAGCCCCAGCATTTT.

This clonotype showed up many times. V gene TRBV5-6 combines with J gene TRBJ1-2, with TRBD1 as a possible D gene (5 bases). The V gene lost 2 bases and the J gene lost 2 bases, with 7 bases spanning the gap. The germline gives CDR1 SGHDT, CDR2 YYEEEE. The CDR3 loop spans 13 amino acids. CDR3 protein: CASSFRENYGYTF. The DNA of the CDR3 is TGTGCCAGCAGCTTCAGGGAAAACTATGGCTACACCTTC.

The chain employs TRBV2 and TRBJ2-1; D not resolved. The length of the CDR3 is 13 residues. Looked up from germline, CDR1 is SNHLY and CDR2 is FYNNEI. V gave up 4 bases and J gave up 4 bases, with 8 bases separating them. The CDR3 spells CASSGQAYNEQFF. The CDR3 DNA is TGTGCCAGCAGTGGGCAAGCGTACAATGAGCAGTTCTTC.

The V gene is TRBV3-1, the J gene TRBJ2-5; D not resolved. The CDR3 has 12 residues. V dropped 0 bases and J dropped 5 bases, with 4 bases sitting between them. In germline, CDR1 is LGHDT, CDR2 YNNKEL (reference sequence). CDR3 sequence: CASSQDLETQYF. The CDR3 bases are TGTGCCAGCAGCCAAGATCTCGAGACCCAGTACTTC.

This clonotype was found a few times. The CDR3 nucleotides read TGTGCCAGCAACCCCTCTAGCGGGAGGGGCAATGAGCAGTTCTTC. Its translation: CASNPSSGRGNEQFF. The rearrangement links TRBV28 to TRBJ2-1; 12 nucleotides agree with TRBD2. CDR3 length equals 15 residues. Looked up from germline, CDR1 is MDHEN and CDR2 is SYDVKM. V lost 7 bases, J lost 6 bases, and 7 bases stayed unmatched.

This clonotype has at least ten counts. The CDR3 reads CASCLGNGIKFF. The CDR3 DNA reads TGTGCCAGCTGTCTTGGAAATGGTATAAAGTTCTTC. The chain combines TRBV28 with TRBJ2-1; D is undetermined. Germline-derived CDR1 and CDR2 are MDHEN and SYDVKM. Deletions cut 8 bases from V and 14 bases from J, with 19 bases between. The CDR3 is made up of 12 amino acids.

This clonotype turned up a few times. The rearrangement joins TRBV27 to TRBJ2-5, with 13 bases identical to TRBD2. This CDR3 has 18 residues. Losses at the gene ends were 4 bases for V and 5 bases for J; bases not matched to a gene: 13. Germline-derived CDR1 and CDR2 are MNHEY and SMNVEV (reference sequence). CDR3 nucleotides: TGTGCCAGCAGTTATAGAGTGACTAGCGGGAGGAAGGGTGAGACCCAGTACTTC. Protein: CASSYRVTSGRKGETQYF.

The chain's CDR3 is CASSFREGGTDTQYF. DNA for the CDR3: TGTGCCAGCAGCTTCCGGGAGGGCGGCACAGATACGCAGTATTTT. The chain carries TRBV11-2 and TRBJ2-3; TRBD2 matches 8 bases. V shed 3 bases and J 1 base; nucleotides not matched to a gene: 3. There are 15 residues in the CDR3. Germline CDR1 SGHAT, CDR2 FQNNGV.